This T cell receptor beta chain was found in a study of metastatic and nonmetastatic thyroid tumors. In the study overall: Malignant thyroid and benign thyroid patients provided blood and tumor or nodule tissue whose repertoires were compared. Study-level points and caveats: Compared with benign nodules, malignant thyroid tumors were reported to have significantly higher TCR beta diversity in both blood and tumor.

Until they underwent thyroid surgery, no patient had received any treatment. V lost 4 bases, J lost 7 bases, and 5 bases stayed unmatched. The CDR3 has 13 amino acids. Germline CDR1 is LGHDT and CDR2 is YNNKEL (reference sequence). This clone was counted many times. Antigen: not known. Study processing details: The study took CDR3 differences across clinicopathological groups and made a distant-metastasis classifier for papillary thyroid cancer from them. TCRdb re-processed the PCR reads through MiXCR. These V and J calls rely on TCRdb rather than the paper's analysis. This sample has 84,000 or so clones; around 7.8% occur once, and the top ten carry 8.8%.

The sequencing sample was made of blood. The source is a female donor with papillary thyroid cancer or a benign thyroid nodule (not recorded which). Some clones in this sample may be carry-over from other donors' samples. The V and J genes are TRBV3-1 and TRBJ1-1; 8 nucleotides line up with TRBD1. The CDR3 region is CASSPGGSGEAFF. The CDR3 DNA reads TGTGCCAGCAGCCCAGGGGGCTCCGGTGAAGCTTTCTTT. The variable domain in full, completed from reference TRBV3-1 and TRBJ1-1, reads DTAVSQTPKYLVTQMGNDKSIKCEQNLGHDTMYWYKQDSKKFLKIMFSYNNKELIINETVPNRFSPKSPDKAHLNLHINSLELGDSAVYFCASSPGGSGEAFFGQGTRLTVV.